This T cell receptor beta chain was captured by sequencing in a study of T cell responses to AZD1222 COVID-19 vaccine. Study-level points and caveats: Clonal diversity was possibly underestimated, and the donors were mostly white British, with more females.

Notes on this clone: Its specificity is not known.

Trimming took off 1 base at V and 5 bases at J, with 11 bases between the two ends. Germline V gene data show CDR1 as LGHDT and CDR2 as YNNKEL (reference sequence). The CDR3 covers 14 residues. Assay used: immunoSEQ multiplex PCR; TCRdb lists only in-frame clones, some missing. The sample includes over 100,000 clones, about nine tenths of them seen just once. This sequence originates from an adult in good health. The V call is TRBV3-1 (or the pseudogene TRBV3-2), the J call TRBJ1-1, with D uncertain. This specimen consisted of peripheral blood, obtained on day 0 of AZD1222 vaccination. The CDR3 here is CASSQVAGETEAFF. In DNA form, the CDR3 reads TGTGCCAGCAGCCAAGTGGCTGGAGAGACTGAAGCTTTCTTT.